These 32 T cell receptor beta chains were sequenced from one sample in a study of long-term antiretroviral therapy in people with HIV. immunoSEQ v3.0 was run at survey level. Only in-frame clones appear in the TCRdb table, and some are missing; sequencing was by immunoSEQ multiplex PCR. The sample holds over 40,000 clones; less than 95% are singletons and the top ten take 2% to 2.5%. The material sequenced was unsorted PBMCs, taken around 9.2 years after starting antiretroviral therapy. These TCRs come from a man aged 25 to 40 with HIV.

The CDR3 loop reads CAISERGTGTTGELFF. CDR3 coding DNA: TGTGCCATCAGTGAGAGGGGTACAGGAACCACCGGGGAGCTGTTTTTT. The chain is built from TRBV10-3 and TRBJ2-2; TRBD1 might be the D (5 bases). The CDR3 sequence is 16 residues long. Germline assignment: CDR1 ENHRY and CDR2 SYGVKD. The V and J ends lost 2 bases and 4 bases respectively, with 14 bases between them.

The gene calls are TRBV5-5 and TRBJ1-3; D is uncertain. V was trimmed by 0 bases and J by 2 bases, leaving 15 bases between them. CDR1 and CDR2 (germline): SGHKS, YYEKEE (reference sequence). The CDR3 consists of 17 residues. The chain's CDR3 is CASSLVGKRQAGNTIYF. The CDR3, as DNA: TGTGCCAGCAGCTTGGTTGGCAAAAGACAAGCTGGAAACACCATATATTTT.

V and J are TRBV7-8 and TRBJ2-5; no reliable D call. Germline CDR1 reads SGHVS; CDR2 reads FQNEAQ. The CDR3 sequence is 14 residues long. The germline V and J ends were trimmed by 2 bases and 5 bases, with 12 bases remaining between them. CDR3 amino acids: CASSLRLLAETQYF. The CDR3 DNA follows: TGTGCCAGCAGCTTAAGGTTGCTCGCCGAGACCCAGTACTTC.

The table lists this clone with a count of one. This chain links TRBV27 with TRBJ2-3; TRBD2 matches 9 bases. From germline, CDR1 is MNHEY and CDR2 SMNVEV (reference sequence). The CDR3 has 15 residues. The V gene end was trimmed by 5 bases and the J gene end by 3 bases; junction bases not matched to a gene: 6. In nucleotides, the CDR3 is TGTGCCAGCAGTCCCGAGCGGGGGGCTACAGATACGCAGTATTTT. Translated, it gives CASSPERGATDTQYF.

This clone was observed once. The V call is TRBV27, the J call TRBJ2-2, with D perhaps matching TRBD1 (6 bases). Per the germline V gene, CDR1 is MNHEY and CDR2 is SMNVEV (reference sequence). The CDR3 extends over 15 amino acids. V lost 6 bases to trimming and J lost 1 base, with 12 bases between them. The CDR3 DNA follows: TGTGCCAGCAGGCCCCGGACAGTGAACACCGGGGAGCTGTTTTTT. Translating it yields CASRPRTVNTGELFF.

The CDR3 DNA follows: TGTGCCAGCGGGTTGACAGGGGTTAATGAAAAACTGTTTTTT. It codes for CASGLTGVNEKLFF. The chain is built from TRBV6-6 and TRBJ1-4; 8 bases are a match to TRBD1. The J segment lost 4 bases and the V segment lost 8 bases, leaving 6 bases of the junction unmatched. This CDR3 spans 14 amino acids. Per germline, CDR1 MNHNY and CDR2 SVGAGI (reference sequence).

V gene TRBV2 combines with J gene TRBJ1-5; D remains ambiguous. The germline V gene encodes CDR1 SNHLY and CDR2 FYNNEI. V lost 3 bases and J 2 bases, leaving 11 bases between the germline ends. The CDR3 extends over 15 amino acids. The CDR3 spells CASSDKGTGNQPQHF. CDR3 bases: TGTGCCAGCAGTGACAAGGGTACGGGCAATCAGCCCCAGCATTTT.

This clone showed up just once. The chain is built from TRBV14 and TRBJ1-2, with 9 bases matching TRBD1. With 4 bases clipped from V and 7 bases from J, the junction kept 4 bases outside the gene matches. The CDR3 is 13 residues long. Germline-derived CDR1 and CDR2 are SGHDN and FVKESK. This chain's CDR3 is CASSPLDRGGYTF. The CDR3 nucleotides are TGTGCCAGCAGCCCTTTGGACAGGGGTGGCTACACCTTC.

The chain is built from TRBV7-6 and TRBJ1-5; 8 bases agree with TRBD1. CDR1 is SGHVS, CDR2 FNYEAQ, per germline. V dropped 5 bases and J dropped 5; count of bases not matched to a gene: 5. The CDR3 consists of 14 residues. The CDR3 protein is CASSRGQGDQPQHF. CDR3 bases: TGTGCCAGCAGCCGAGGACAGGGTGATCAGCCCCAGCATTTT.

V is TRBV6-1 and J is TRBJ1-2; D possibly corresponds to TRBD1 (5 bases). This CDR3 region has 15 residues. Deletions cut 2 bases from V and 4 bases from J, with 14 bases between. Germline lookup yields CDR1 MNHNS and CDR2 SASEGT. Here the CDR3 reads CASSELGRDPYGYTF. The CDR3, as DNA: TGTGCCAGCAGTGAATTGGGACGGGACCCCTATGGCTACACCTTC.

CDR3 nucleotide sequence: TGTGCCAGCAGCGGGACAGGGGAGGGCGGGGAGCTGTTTTTT. Amino acid sequence: CASSGTGEGGELFF. The V and J genes are TRBV6-1 and TRBJ2-2; TRBD1 matches 10 bases. This CDR3 contains 14 residues. V lost 6 bases to trimming and J lost 7 bases; unmatched junction nucleotides: 5. From germline, CDR1 is MNHNS and CDR2 SASEGT.

The CDR3 protein is CASSMVGGSNQPQHF. Written as DNA, the CDR3 is TGTGCCAGCAGCATGGTGGGCGGCAGCAATCAGCCCCAGCATTTT. The gene calls are TRBV6-1 and TRBJ1-5, with unresolved D. This CDR3 region has 15 residues. Deletions cut 6 bases from V and 1 base from J, with 13 bases between. Per germline, CDR1 MNHNS and CDR2 SASEGT.

The chain carries TRBV5-5 and TRBJ1-5; D is undetermined. The CDR3 contains 16 residues. The germline V gene has CDR1 SGHKS and CDR2 YYEKEE (reference sequence). Trimming cost V 4 bases and J 1 base, with 15 bases left between them. The CDR3 DNA follows: TGTGCCAGCAGCCCGGTAGGAGGCCTGAGCAATCAGCCCCAGCATTTT. Residues: CASSPVGGLSNQPQHF.

This chain connects TRBV19 to TRBJ1-1; the match to TRBD1 covers 7 bases. This CDR3 contains 12 residues. The germline gives CDR1 LNHDA, CDR2 SQIVND (reference sequence). V was clipped by 11 bases and J by 4 bases; unmatched bases: 7. This chain's CDR3 is CACLSGGTEAFF. The CDR3 DNA reads as TGTGCCTGCCTCTCAGGGGGCACTGAAGCTTTCTTT.

The chain recombines TRBV9 with TRBJ1-4; D remains ambiguous. Trimming took off 0 bases at V and 6 bases at J, with 9 bases between the two ends. This CDR3 region has 14 residues. In germline, CDR1 is SGDLS, CDR2 YYNGEE. The CDR3 spells CASSVGPGDEKLFF. The CDR3 bases are TGTGCCAGCAGCGTAGGTCCCGGCGATGAAAAACTGTTTTTT.

The chain recombines TRBV25-1 with TRBJ2-2, with a tentative D call TRBD1 (6 bases). Germline V gene lookup returns CDR1 MGHDK and CDR2 SYGVNS. The V end was cut by 2 bases, the J end by 0 bases, with 10 bases between. CDR3 length equals 16 residues. For the CDR3, the DNA is TGTGCCAGCAGTGAACCACAGGGACCGAACACCGGGGAGCTGTTTTTT. Encoded protein: CASSEPQGPNTGELFF.

The CDR3 region is CASSGDSASGANVLTF. The CDR3, as DNA: TGTGCCAGCAGTGGGGACAGCGCCTCTGGGGCCAACGTCCTGACTTTC. The V call is TRBV6-4, the J call TRBJ2-6; 7 nucleotides match TRBD1. The CDR3 extends over 16 amino acids. After removal of 4 bases from V and 0 bases from J, the junction contained 3 bases not matched to a gene. The germline CDR1 and CDR2 sequences are MRHNA and SNTAGT.

V gene TRBV9 combines with J gene TRBJ1-1, with TRBD1 matching 10 bases. Germline assignment: CDR1 SGDLS and CDR2 YYNGEE. Trimming at V came to 3 bases and at J to 6 bases, leaving 11 bases not matched to a gene. The CDR3 loop spans 16 amino acids. CDR3 DNA sequence: TGTGCCAGCAGCGAGATGCCAGGGACAGGGGTATCTGAAGCTTTCTTT. This sequence encodes CASSEMPGTGVSEAFF.

CDR3 protein: CASSLSPGGAGEQYF. CDR3 DNA sequence: TGTGCCAGCAGTTTATCCCCAGGGGGCGCGGGAGAGCAGTACTTC. This chain links TRBV27 with TRBJ2-7, with 8 bases lining up with TRBD1. Trimming at V came to 0 bases and at J to 7 bases, leaving 8 bases not matched to a gene. The CDR3 length is 15 residues. Germline values: CDR1 MNHEY, CDR2 SMNVEV (reference sequence).

In this sample, this clone turned up once. This sequence joins TRBV11-2 and TRBJ2-3, with TRBD1 matching 8 bases. The CDR3 length is 13 residues. The trim removed 7 bases at V and 5 bases at J, leaving 5 bases unmatched. Looked up from germline, CDR1 is SGHAT and CDR2 is FQNNGV. CDR3 region: CASTPDRGDTQYF. DNA of the CDR3: TGTGCCAGCACCCCCGACAGGGGAGATACGCAGTATTTT. Using reference TRBV11-2 and TRBJ2-3 for the parts outside the CDR3, the full variable domain is EAGVAQSPRYKIIEKRQSVAFWCNPISGHATLYWYQQILGQGPKLLIQFQNNGVVDDSQLPKDRFSAERLKGVDSTLKIQPAKLEDSAVYLCASTPDRGDTQYFGPGTRLTVL.

In this sample, this clone turned up a few times. This CDR3 reads CASSLVGQGHGYTF. CDR3 nucleotides: TGTGCCAGCAGCCTAGTGGGGCAGGGGCATGGCTACACCTTC. This sequence joins TRBV7-9 and TRBJ1-2, with D tentatively TRBD1 (6 bases). Germline V gene lookup returns CDR1 SEHNR and CDR2 FQNEAQ (reference sequence). The CDR3 sequence is 14 residues long. Trimming stripped 5 bases from V and 6 bases from J, with 16 bases between.

V gene TRBV10-3 combines with J gene TRBJ1-1; 8 bases match TRBD1. Germline trimming cut 6 bases from V and 5 bases from J; bases unmatched to any gene: 5. CDR1 and CDR2 (germline): ENHRY, SYGVKD. The CDR3 extends over 13 amino acids. The CDR3 spells CAIRAQGATEAFF. CDR3 DNA sequence: TGTGCCATCAGAGCCCAGGGGGCGACTGAAGCTTTCTTT.

V is TRBV10-3 and J is TRBJ1-1; the D is unclear. V gave up 3 bases and J gave up 8 bases, with 10 bases separating them. The CDR3 length is 12 residues. Germline-derived CDR1 and CDR2 are ENHRY and SYGVKD. The CDR3 reads CAISEYDREAFF. The CDR3 DNA is TGTGCCATCAGTGAATATGATAGGGAAGCTTTCTTT.

The chain joins TRBV6-1 to TRBJ1-4; no clear D gene. Per the germline V gene, CDR1 is MNHNS and CDR2 is SASEGT. The V end was cut by 1 base, the J end by 8 bases, with 2 bases between. CDR3 length equals 11 residues. The CDR3 sequence is CASSEGEKLFF. CDR3 bases: TGTGCCAGCAGTGAAGGGGAAAAACTGTTTTTT.

This chain connects TRBV7-2 to TRBJ2-2; 7 nucleotides agree with TRBD1. From germline, CDR1 is SGHTA and CDR2 FQGNSA. V lost 6 bases, J lost 7 bases, and 8 bases stayed unmatched. The CDR3 sequence is 14 residues long. DNA of the CDR3: TGTGCCAGCAGGTCTCTACAGGGGAGCGGGGAGCTGTTTTTT. Protein product: CASRSLQGSGELFF.

The chain carries TRBV11-3 and TRBJ1-2; 10 bases align to TRBD1. J lost 8 bases, V lost 4 bases, and 4 bases had no gene match. Germline V gene sequence: CDR1 SGHNT, CDR2 YENEEA. The CDR3 has 13 residues. The CDR3 loop is CASSSGQGMGYTF. The CDR3 coding sequence is TGTGCCAGCAGCTCGGGACAGGGGATGGGCTACACCTTC. The full variable domain, in which reference TRBV11-3 and TRBJ1-2 provide the parts outside the CDR3, is EAGVVQSPRYKIIEKKQPVAFWCNPISGHNTLYWYLQNLGQGPELLIRYENEEAVDDSQLPKDRFSAERLKGVDSTLKIQPAELGDSAVYLCASSSGQGMGYTFGSGTRLTVV.

The V gene is TRBV13, the J gene TRBJ2-1; D is ambiguous. The CDR3 consists of 14 residues. V dropped 0 bases and J dropped 0 bases, with 3 bases sitting between them. CDR1 and CDR2 (germline): PRHDT, FYEKMQ (reference sequence). The CDR3 DNA reads TGTGCCAGCAGCTTAGGGGGCTCCTACAATGAGCAGTTCTTC. Translating gives CASSLGGSYNEQFF.

The rearrangement joins TRBV27 to TRBJ2-1; D is uncertain. Trimming cost V 3 bases and J 3 bases, with 6 bases left between them. The CDR3 has 13 residues. The V gene's germline CDR1 is MNHEY and CDR2 SMNVEV (reference sequence). CDR3 coding DNA: TGTGCCAGCAGTTTTAGGGACTACAATGAGCAGTTCTTC. Its protein product is CASSFRDYNEQFF.

CDR3 nucleotide sequence: TGTGCCAGCAGCGTTTTGGAGAACACTGAAGCTTTCTTT. Encoded protein: CASSVLENTEAFF. V and J are TRBV9 and TRBJ1-1; D call uncertain. The CDR3 spans 13 residues. Germline-derived CDR1 and CDR2 are SGDLS and YYNGEE. The V end was cut by 2 bases, the J end by 1 base, with 6 bases between.

The chain combines TRBV11-2 with TRBJ1-3, with D hard to call. Germline CDR1 SGHAT, CDR2 FQNNGV. V was pared by 10 bases and J by 0 bases, with 13 bases between. The CDR3 loop spans 14 amino acids. CDR3 DNA sequence: TGTGCCACCCGAGCGGTTAGCTCTGGAAACACCATATATTTT. The encoded protein is CATRAVSSGNTIYF.

The rearrangement joins TRBV6-5 to TRBJ1-2, with a weak D call TRBD1 (5 bases). Germline V gives CDR1 MNHEY, CDR2 SVGAGI. Trimming pared 4 bases from V and 6 bases from J, leaving 6 bases between. This CDR3 is built from 11 residues. The CDR3 here is CASSSGNGYTF. For the CDR3, the DNA is TGTGCCAGCAGTTCAGGGAATGGCTACACCTTC.

The rearrangement links TRBV6-1 to TRBJ1-5; the match to TRBD1 covers 8 bases. The CDR3 consists of 16 residues. The germline gives CDR1 MNHNS, CDR2 SASEGT. With 4 bases clipped from V and 3 bases from J, the junction kept 8 bases outside the gene matches. CDR3 loop: CASSASNRGNNQPQHF. In DNA form, the CDR3 reads TGTGCCAGCAGTGCTTCTAACAGGGGGAACAATCAGCCCCAGCATTTT.